These 27 T cell receptor beta chains share one sample of origin, sequenced in a study of naive and memory T cell subsets. For these receptors, no antigen is known. Study-wide points: Naive repertoires, especially CD8, held a few larger clonotypes, possibly memory cells re-expressing CD45RA.

An equimolar mix of two oligonucleotides served as the beta constant-region primer for TRBC1 and TRBC2. Nested alpha and beta constant-region primers with the SP2 primer drove four PCR rounds on ligated cDNA. Using its own MiXCR run on the UMI-ligation and nested PCR reads, TCRdb lists one record per CDR3 protein. The table includes roughly 83,000 distinct CDR3 sequences, over 9% detected once. Sequencing used naive CD4+ T cells from blood. The receptors derive from a human donor in good health.

The chain joins TRBV15 to TRBJ2-1; TRBD2 matches at 13 bases. The trim removed 0 bases at V and 8 bases at J, leaving 4 bases unmatched. The CDR3 totals 16 residues. The V gene's germline CDR1 is LNHNV and CDR2 YYDKDF (reference sequence). As DNA, the CDR3 is TGTGCCACCAGCAGAGATCGGACTAGCGGGAGTGATGAGCAGTTCTTC. Protein sequence: CATSRDRTSGSDEQFF.

This clonotype has a count of ten or more. This chain connects TRBV2 to TRBJ2-7; 7 nucleotides align to TRBD1. Germline CDR1 is SNHLY and CDR2 is FYNNEI. CDR3 size: 14 residues. Trimming at V came to 9 bases and at J to 2 bases, leaving 10 bases not matched to a gene. The CDR3 here is CASRTTGVPYEQYF. Written as DNA, the CDR3 is TGTGCCAGTCGAACCACAGGGGTCCCCTACGAGCAGTACTTC. Full variable domain (rest looked up from reference TRBV2 and TRBJ2-7): EPEVTQTPSHQVTQMGQEVILRCVPISNHLYFYWYRQILGQKVEFLVSFYNNEISEKSEIFDDQFSVERPDGSNFTLKIRSTKLEDSAMYFCASRTTGVPYEQYFGPGTRLTVT.

This clonotype was counted a few times. The rearrangement joins TRBV7-3 to TRBJ1-6, with 8 bases identical to TRBD1. Germline V gene lookup returns CDR1 SGHTA and CDR2 FQGTGA. V lost 3 bases and J lost 7; bases outside the gene matches: 2. The CDR3 length is 14 residues. The CDR3 nucleotides read TGTGCCAGCAGCTTCCGACAGGGGAATTCACCCCTCCACTTT. Its protein is CASSFRQGNSPLHF.

This clonotype was observed a few times. The DNA of the CDR3 is TGTGCCAGCAGCTCTTCTTTCGGGCTAGCGGCGATAGATACGCAGTATTTT. This encodes CASSSSFGLAAIDTQYF. V usage is TRBV11-2 and J usage is TRBJ2-3; TRBD2 matches 7 bases. The junction had 15 bases not matched to a gene; V was cut back by 4 bases and J by 5 bases. Germline V lookup: CDR1 SGHAT, CDR2 FQNNGV. The CDR3 runs to 17 residues.

This clonotype was detected a few times. The chain recombines TRBV27 with TRBJ2-7; 7 nucleotides match TRBD1. Germline V gives CDR1 MNHEY, CDR2 SMNVEV (reference sequence). Germline trimming cut 7 bases from V and 2 bases from J; bases unmatched to any gene: 11. There are 15 residues in the CDR3. CDR3 sequence: CASKPSRDSTYEQYF. The CDR3 DNA reads as TGTGCCAGCAAACCATCCCGGGACAGCACCTACGAGCAGTACTTC.

The chain combines TRBV6-6 with TRBJ2-7, with D tentatively TRBD2 (6 bases). The CDR3 covers 17 residues. Germline CDR1 reads MNHNY; CDR2 reads SVGAGI (reference sequence). Trimming cost V 2 bases and J 0 bases, with 17 bases left between them. The CDR3 DNA is TGTGCCAGCAGTTACAAACGGAGGGTGCTCAGCTCCTACGAGCAGTACTTC. Encoded protein: CASSYKRRVLSSYEQYF.

This clonotype showed up just a few times. The gene calls are TRBV7-2 and TRBJ1-2; D call uncertain. The ends were cut back, 5 bases at V and 2 bases at J, with 9 bases in the middle. This CDR3 contains 13 residues. Germline V gene lookup returns CDR1 SGHTA and CDR2 FQGNSA. CDR3 amino acids: CASSRLENYGYTF. Written as DNA, the CDR3 is TGTGCCAGCAGCCGACTCGAAAACTATGGCTACACCTTC.

This clonotype occurred many times. The rearrangement links TRBV28 to TRBJ1-1; a weak D match, TRBD1 (5 bases). The ends were cut back, 3 bases at V and 6 bases at J, with 23 bases in the middle. There are 17 residues in the CDR3. Germline V gene data show CDR1 as MDHEN and CDR2 as SYDVKM. Written as DNA, the CDR3 is TGTGCCAGCAGTTTGGCCCGGGGCAACCTCTGGGCCCCTGAAGCTTTCTTT. Translating gives CASSLARGNLWAPEAFF.

This clonotype was counted at least ten times. The gene calls are TRBV7-2 and TRBJ2-5; 7 bases map to TRBD1. CDR1 SGHTA and CDR2 FQGNSA come from the germline V gene. V lost 4 bases to trimming and J lost 2 bases; unmatched junction nucleotides: 1. The CDR3 consists of 13 residues. The CDR3 sequence is CASSSGQQETQYF. In DNA form, the CDR3 reads TGTGCCAGCAGCTCGGGACAGCAAGAGACCCAGTACTTC. The variable domain in full, completed from reference TRBV7-2 and TRBJ2-5, reads GAGVSQSPSNKVTEKGKDVELRCDPISGHTALYWYRQSLGQGLEFLIYFQGNSAPDKSGLPSDRFSAERTGGSVSTLTIQRTQQEDSAVYLCASSSGQQETQYFGPGTRLLVL.

The chain couples TRBV12-3 or TRBV12-4 to TRBJ1-3; perhaps TRBD1 as D (6 bases). The CDR3 runs 15 residues. The V end was cut by 4 bases, the J end by 3 bases, with 13 bases between. The CDR3 region is CASSSLGTYGNTIYF. Here the CDR3 DNA reads TGTGCCAGCAGTTCCTTAGGGACATATGGAAACACCATATATTTT.

CDR3 in amino acids: CASSLGSGGGLGETQYF. As DNA, the CDR3 is TGTGCCAGCAGCTTAGGCAGCGGGGGGGGTCTGGGAGAGACCCAGTACTTC. V usage is TRBV7-2 and J usage is TRBJ2-5; 10 bases align to TRBD2. Germline V gives CDR1 SGHTA, CDR2 FQGNSA. The CDR3 has 17 residues. With V trimmed by 1 base and J by 4 bases, 9 bases remained unmatched. Complete variable domain (other parts from reference TRBV7-2 and TRBJ2-5): GAGVSQSPSNKVTEKGKDVELRCDPISGHTALYWYRQSLGQGLEFLIYFQGNSAPDKSGLPSDRFSAERTGGSVSTLTIQRTQQEDSAVYLCASSLGSGGGLGETQYFGPGTRLLVL.

The chain uses TRBV24-1 and TRBJ2-3, with 10 nucleotides matching TRBD2. The V gene end was trimmed by 3 bases and the J gene end by 4 bases; junction bases not matched to a gene: 12. Per germline, CDR1 KGHDR and CDR2 SFDVKD. This CDR3 is 18 amino acids long. The CDR3 here is CATSDPDVLAGAPDTQYF. CDR3 in DNA: TGTGCCACCAGTGATCCTGACGTCCTAGCGGGAGCCCCAGATACGCAGTATTTT.

This clonotype was observed a handful of times. The chain is built from TRBV3-1 and TRBJ2-2, with a tentative D call TRBD1 (6 bases). The CDR3 runs to 15 residues. Trimming took off 2 bases at V and 1 base at J, with 8 bases between the two ends. Germline-derived CDR1 and CDR2 are LGHDT and YNNKEL (reference sequence). DNA of the CDR3: TGTGCCAGCAGCCAAAACAGGGTGAACACCGGGGAGCTGTTTTTT. The encoded protein is CASSQNRVNTGELFF.

The table lists this clonotype with many counts. V and J are TRBV6-2 or TRBV6-3 and TRBJ2-5; TRBD1 matches 8 bases. Germline assignment: CDR1 MNHEY and CDR2 SVGEGT. Trimming at V came to 6 bases and at J to 1 base, leaving 10 bases not matched to a gene. The CDR3 runs to 16 residues. CDR3 bases: TGTGCCAGCAGACAACGGACAGGGTCATCCCAAGAGACCCAGTACTTC. Its translation is CASRQRTGSSQETQYF.

The chain links TRBV5-5 to TRBJ2-5, with D possibly matching TRBD2 (6 bases). The V end was cut by 0 bases, the J end by 5 bases, with 14 bases between. The CDR3 length is 15 residues. The V gene's germline CDR1 is SGHKS and CDR2 YYEKEE (reference sequence). CDR3 region: CASSLAGRMGETQYF. Here the CDR3 DNA reads TGTGCCAGCAGCTTGGCCGGGAGAATGGGGGAGACCCAGTACTTC.

The chain recombines TRBV16 with TRBJ1-2; D gene ambiguous. The CDR3 extends over 14 amino acids. Germline V gene sequence: CDR1 KGHSY, CDR2 FQNENV. V shed 1 base and J shed 4 bases, with 10 bases lying between them. The CDR3, as DNA: TGTGCCAGCAGCCAATATTCTTCAGCCTATGGCTACACCTTC. Protein sequence: CASSQYSSAYGYTF.

This clonotype was seen at least ten times. The gene calls are TRBV20-1 and TRBJ2-4; D may be TRBD1 (6 bases). V was clipped by 4 bases and J by 7 bases, with 11 bases between them. This CDR3 has 12 residues. The germline V gene has CDR1 DFQATT and CDR2 SNEGSKA (reference sequence). For the CDR3, the DNA is TGCAGTGCTACACCTCAGGGGAACATTCAGTACTTC. It specifies CSATPQGNIQYF.

The chain recombines TRBV10-3 with TRBJ2-1; no definite D call. The CDR3 is 11 residues long. Germline V lookup: CDR1 ENHRY, CDR2 SYGVKD. The V end was cut by 8 bases, the J end by 9 bases, with 11 bases between. The CDR3 sequence is CAISEGIEQFF. The CDR3 DNA reads TGTGCCATCTCCGAAGGCATTGAGCAGTTCTTC.

At least ten counts were recorded for this clonotype. The chain is built from TRBV16 and TRBJ2-1; D remains unclear. The germline V gene encodes CDR1 KGHSY and CDR2 FQNENV. V dropped 1 base and J dropped 5 bases, with 15 bases sitting between them. The CDR3 totals 16 residues. CDR3 sequence reads: CASSQLAPLIDNEQFF. The DNA of the CDR3 is TGTGCCAGCAGCCAATTAGCCCCCCTCATCGACAATGAGCAGTTCTTC.

This clonotype was picked up a small number of times. This chain joins TRBV29-1 and TRBJ2-1; TRBD2 matches 12 bases. The CDR3 extends over 16 amino acids. CDR1 is SQVTM, CDR2 ANQGSEA, per germline. Unmatched junction bases numbered 8, after V lost 4 bases and J lost 4 bases. The CDR3 is CSVAGPSGRAYNEQFF. Written as DNA, the CDR3 is TGCAGCGTTGCGGGGCCTAGCGGGAGGGCATACAATGAGCAGTTCTTC.

In this sample, this clonotype turned up many times. This chain connects TRBV7-3 to TRBJ2-6, with no clear D. CDR3 length: 15 residues. Trimming took off 4 bases at V and 2 bases at J, with 9 bases between the two ends. Germline V gene lookup returns CDR1 SGHTA and CDR2 FQGTGA. CDR3 DNA sequence: TGTGCCAGCAGCTCCGTTCCTGCTGGGGCCAACGTCCTGACTTTC. This sequence encodes CASSSVPAGANVLTF.

This clonotype showed up many times. The rearrangement uses TRBV7-2 and TRBJ2-7; 9 bases line up with TRBD1. The J segment lost 6 bases and the V segment lost 5 bases, leaving 11 bases of the junction unmatched. CDR1 and CDR2 (germline): SGHTA, FQGNSA. The CDR3 has 15 residues. In DNA, the CDR3 is TGTGCCAGCAGCCTTGGCGGGACAGGGTCGAGCGAGCAGTACTTC. Encoded protein: CASSLGGTGSSEQYF.

Many counts were recorded for this clonotype. Here the CDR3 DNA reads TGTGCCAGCAGCCAGCCGCGCGGGAGGGGAAATACGCAGTATTTT. This sequence encodes CASSQPRGRGNTQYF. The chain carries TRBV11-2 and TRBJ2-3; 9 bases are a match to TRBD2. Trimming cost V 5 bases and J 7 bases; bases outside gene matches: 10. CDR3 length: 15 amino acids. Germline values: CDR1 SGHAT, CDR2 FQNNGV. Together with reference TRBV11-2 and TRBJ2-3, the CDR3 gives the full variable domain: EAGVAQSPRYKIIEKRQSVAFWCNPISGHATLYWYQQILGQGPKLLIQFQNNGVVDDSQLPKDRFSAERLKGVDSTLKIQPAKLEDSAVYLCASSQPRGRGNTQYFGPGTRLTVL.

This clonotype was seen only a few times. The chain carries TRBV10-3 and TRBJ2-1; the D gene is possibly TRBD1 (5 bases). From germline, CDR1 is ENHRY and CDR2 SYGVKD. CDR3 length equals 12 residues. V was trimmed by 6 bases and J by 3 bases, leaving 6 bases between them. The CDR3 loop is CAIRDSYNEQFF. The CDR3 nucleotides are TGTGCCATCAGAGACAGCTACAATGAGCAGTTCTTC.

This clonotype was picked up one time. The V gene is TRBV3-1, the J gene TRBJ1-2; D gene unclear. CDR1 and CDR2 (germline): LGHDT, YNNKEL (reference sequence). The CDR3 extends over 13 amino acids. V dropped 1 base and J dropped 6 bases, with 9 bases sitting between them. The CDR3 nucleotides are TGTGCCAGCAGCCAAGTTGGCGGGAATGGCTACACCTTC. This sequence encodes CASSQVGGNGYTF.

This clonotype was counted many times. V and J are TRBV24-1 and TRBJ2-3; unclear D gene. Trimming pared 4 bases from V and 4 bases from J, leaving 2 bases between. Germline V gives CDR1 KGHDR, CDR2 SFDVKD. This CDR3 is 11 amino acids long. CDR3 DNA sequence: TGTGCCACCAGTGACCCAGATACGCAGTATTTT. Its translation is CATSDPDTQYF.

At least ten counts were recorded for this clonotype. The chain combines TRBV19 with TRBJ2-3; 7 bases are shared with TRBD2. This CDR3 is 14 amino acids long. Germline values: CDR1 LNHDA, CDR2 SQIVND (reference sequence). The V and J ends lost 5 bases and 6 bases, in that order; junction bases with no gene match: 8. CDR3 DNA sequence: TGTGCCAGTAGTGGGGGGGGTACAGTTGATACGCAGTATTTT. This encodes CASSGGGTVDTQYF.